This T cell receptor (beta chain) derives from a study of spatial heterogeneity in lung cancer. Germline CDR1 reads SEHNR; CDR2 reads FQNEAQ (reference sequence). This CDR3 has 13 residues. V was shortened by 1 base and J by 3 bases, with 6 bases between the two germline ends. Stated time point: sample taken at primary tumor resection. The authors sequenced whole RNA from tumor, nontumor lung or frozen PBMC without sorting. At least ten counts were recorded for this clonotype. Its cognate antigen is unknown. The size of this beta chain means little, since it is a stray read in a library made for alpha chains. TCRdb itself ran the 5' RACE reads through MiXCR, one entry per CDR3 protein. Seen here are roughly 8,000 distinct CDR3 sequences, over 7.5% observed once, and the top ten hold about 44%. Overall study findings and caveats: Ubiquitous expanded tumor TCRs showed up in blood more at resection than follow-up.

The sequence came from a male donor with early-stage non-small cell lung cancer. The rearrangement links TRBV7-9 to TRBJ2-5; D is undetermined. The sample in question was PBMCs, obtained at surgery. CDR3 in amino acids: CASSLGLEETQYF. In DNA, the CDR3 is TGTGCCAGCAGCTTAGGACTGGAAGAGACCCAGTACTTC.